Listed below are T cell receptor beta chains from one sample, sequenced in a study of cytomegalovirus exposure and HLA in healthy donors. The protocol was immunoSEQ multiplex PCR, while the TCRdb copy is restricted to in-frame clones and leaves out a portion. The repertoire holds some 150,000 clones, with around three quarters as singletons. Sequencing was done on a sample of PBMCs. The source of these receptors is a man aged 35 to 55 in good health and CMV-seropositive. Both conserved end residues are part of each CDR3. The order of the fields is clone size, D gene, V gene, J gene, CDR3 length, CDR3 protein, CDR3 DNA. A D gene is named only where the DNA matches it firmly. Clone size, where shown, is once, few, many, or a class for clones that have expanded.

.,.,TRBV7-2,TRBJ2-5,16,CASSFTRDSVRETQYF,TGTGCCAGCAGCTTTACGCGGGATTCAGTCAGAGAGACCCAGTACTTC
.,TRBD2,TRBV7-9,TRBJ2-7,15,CASSLSGSLSYEQYF,TGTGCCAGCAGCTTAAGCGGGAGCCTTTCCTACGAGCAGTACTTC
.,TRBD1,TRBV28,TRBJ1-1,18,CASSLSAGTGGSNTEAFF,TGTGCCAGCAGTTTATCCGCCGGGACAGGGGGCTCCAACACTGAAGCTTTCTTT
.,.,TRBV15,TRBJ1-1,15,CATSTTRGGGTEAFF,TGTGCCACCAGCACGACACGGGGGGGAGGGACTGAAGCTTTCTTT
few,.,TRBV7-6,TRBJ2-7,14,CASSPGAGDYEQYF,TGTGCCAGCAGCCCCGGGGCAGGGGACTACGAGCAGTACTTC
.,TRBD1,TRBV2,TRBJ2-7,14,CASREQGGAYEQYF,TGTGCCAGCAGAGAACAGGGGGGAGCCTACGAGCAGTACTTC
.,TRBD2,TRBV14,TRBJ2-6,22,CASSQDLGASGRIGSGANVLTF,TGTGCCAGCAGCCAAGATCTCGGGGCTAGCGGGAGAATTGGGTCTGGGGCCAACGTCCTGACTTTC
.,TRBD2,TRBV10-3,TRBJ2-7,18,CAISGGLRTSGRGYEQYF,TGTGCCATCAGTGGGGGGTTGCGGACTAGCGGGAGAGGGTACGAGCAGTACTTC
.,.,TRBV5-4,TRBJ2-3,14,CASSLSGGTDTQYF,TGTGCCAGCAGCCTTAGCGGAGGCACAGATACGCAGTATTTT
.,.,TRBV6-5,TRBJ1-1,14,CASSYRGANTEAFF,TGTGCCAGCAGTTATCGTGGAGCAAACACTGAAGCTTTCTTT
.,TRBD1,TRBV19,TRBJ1-5,15,CASSMYRGLDQPQHF,TGTGCCAGTAGTATGTACAGGGGGCTTGATCAGCCCCAGCATTTT
.,.,TRBV7-2,TRBJ1-2,15,CASSTRGNLNYGYTF,TGTGCCAGCAGCACCCGAGGGAACCTAAACTATGGCTACACCTTC
.,TRBD1,TRBV18,TRBJ2-7,16,CASSQGPGQRLYEQYF,TGTGCCAGCTCTCAGGGCCCGGGACAGCGATTATACGAGCAGTACTTC
.,TRBD1,TRBV2,TRBJ1-1,14,CASSAGQGGTEAFF,TGTGCCAGCAGTGCGGGACAGGGGGGAACTGAAGCTTTCTTT
.,TRBD1,TRBV19,TRBJ1-4,14,CASKGTGGLEKLFF,TGTGCCAGTAAGGGGACAGGGGGCCTTGAAAAACTGTTTTTT
.,TRBD2,TRBV19,TRBJ2-7,18,CASSQIGLAGIITYEQYF,TGTGCCAGTAGTCAGATCGGACTAGCGGGAATCATTACCTACGAGCAGTACTTC
.,.,TRBV5-1,TRBJ2-3,15,CASSLDSGHVDTQYF,TGCGCCAGCAGCTTGGATAGCGGCCATGTAGATACGCAGTATTTT
.,TRBD1,TRBV25-1,TRBJ1-2,17,CASSGQSPGTANYGYTF,TGTGCCAGCAGTGGGCAATCCCCAGGGACAGCTAACTATGGCTACACCTTC
.,TRBD1,TRBV6-1,TRBJ2-7,14,CASRGDRPSYEQYF,TGTGCCAGCAGAGGGGACAGACCTTCCTACGAGCAGTACTTC
few,TRBD2,TRBV28,TRBJ2-2,17,CASSLRLAGVSTGELFF,TGTGCCAGCAGTTTAAGGCTAGCGGGAGTGAGCACCGGGGAGCTGTTTTTT
.,.,TRBV7-9,TRBJ1-2,13,CASLAEASRGYTF,TGTGCCAGCCTCGCGGAGGCGTCTCGGGGCTACACCTTC
.,TRBD1,TRBV19,TRBJ2-1,15,CASTTDRSSYNEQFF,TGTGCCAGTACAACGGACAGGAGCTCCTACAATGAGCAGTTCTTC
few,TRBD2,TRBV28,TRBJ2-1,15,CASSLAGVAYNEQFF,TGTGCCAGCAGTTTAGCGGGGGTAGCCTACAATGAGCAGTTCTTC
once,TRBD2,TRBV5-4,TRBJ2-5,16,CASSFAGREGQETQYF,TGTGCCAGCAGCTTTGCGGGGAGGGAGGGCCAGGAGACCCAGTACTTC
few,.,TRBV7-9,TRBJ1-1,15,CASSLMAGRGPEAFF,TGTGCCAGCAGCTTAATGGCCGGCAGGGGACCTGAAGCTTTCTTT